In this sample, the clone carrying this T cell receptor (beta chain) turned up many times. What it binds is not known. TCRdb processed the 5' RACE reads anew with MiXCR; each CDR3 protein has one entry. This sample has 62,000 or so distinct CDR3 sequences, with around a fifth found just once. Study results and caveats: Tumor Treg TCRs overlapped most with tumor naive CD4+ cells.

The sequence came from a female donor with breast cancer. The sequencing input was memory CD4+ T cells sorted from a lymph node. The subset was: memory CD4+ T cells, CD4+CD45RO+CD25-.

The CDR3 DNA reads as TGTGCCAGCAAGGACAGGGGGGACGAGCAGTACTTC. Protein product: CASKDRGDEQYF. V is TRBV6-5 and J is TRBJ2-7; 10 bases are shared with TRBD1. The CDR3 is 12 amino acids. Germline V gene data show CDR1 as MNHEY and CDR2 as SVGAGI. With 7 bases clipped from V and 5 bases from J, the junction kept 2 bases outside the gene matches.